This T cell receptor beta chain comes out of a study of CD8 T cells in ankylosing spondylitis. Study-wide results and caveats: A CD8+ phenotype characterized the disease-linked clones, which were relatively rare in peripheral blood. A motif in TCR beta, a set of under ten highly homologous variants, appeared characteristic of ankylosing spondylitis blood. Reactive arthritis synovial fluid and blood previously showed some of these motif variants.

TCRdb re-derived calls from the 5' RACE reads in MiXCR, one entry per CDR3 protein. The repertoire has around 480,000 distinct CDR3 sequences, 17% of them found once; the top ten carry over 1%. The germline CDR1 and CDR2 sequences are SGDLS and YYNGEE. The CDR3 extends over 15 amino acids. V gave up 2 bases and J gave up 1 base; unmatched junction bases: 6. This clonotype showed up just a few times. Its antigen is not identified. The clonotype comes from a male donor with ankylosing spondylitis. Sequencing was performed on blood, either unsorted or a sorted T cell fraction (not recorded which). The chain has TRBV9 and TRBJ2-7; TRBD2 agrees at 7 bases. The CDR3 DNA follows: TGTGCCAGCAGCGTGGGGGAGGGCGGTTCCTACGAGCAGTACTTC. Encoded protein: CASSVGEGGSYEQYF. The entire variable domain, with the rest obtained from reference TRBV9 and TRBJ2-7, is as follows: DSGVTQTPKHLITATGQRVTLRCSPRSGDLSVYWYQQSLDQGLQFLIQYYNGEERAKGNILERFSAQQFPDLHSELNLSSLELGDSALYFCASSVGEGGSYEQYFGPGTRLTVT.